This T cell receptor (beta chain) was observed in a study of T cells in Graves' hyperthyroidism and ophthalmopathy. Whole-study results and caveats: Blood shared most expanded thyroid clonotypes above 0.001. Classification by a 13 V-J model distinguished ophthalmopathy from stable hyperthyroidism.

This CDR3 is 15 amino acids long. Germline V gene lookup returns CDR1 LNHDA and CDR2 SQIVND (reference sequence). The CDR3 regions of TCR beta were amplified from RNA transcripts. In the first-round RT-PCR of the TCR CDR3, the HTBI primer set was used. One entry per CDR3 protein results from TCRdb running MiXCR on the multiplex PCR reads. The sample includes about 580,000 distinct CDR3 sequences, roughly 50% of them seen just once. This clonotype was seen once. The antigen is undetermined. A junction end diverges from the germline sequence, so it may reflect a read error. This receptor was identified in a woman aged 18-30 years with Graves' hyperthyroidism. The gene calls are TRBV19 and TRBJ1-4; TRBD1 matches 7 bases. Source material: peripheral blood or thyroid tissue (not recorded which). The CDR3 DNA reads TGTGCCAGTAGTGTAGACAGGGCAGAAAGTCTACTCCTGTTTTTT. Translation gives CASSVDRAESLLLFF.